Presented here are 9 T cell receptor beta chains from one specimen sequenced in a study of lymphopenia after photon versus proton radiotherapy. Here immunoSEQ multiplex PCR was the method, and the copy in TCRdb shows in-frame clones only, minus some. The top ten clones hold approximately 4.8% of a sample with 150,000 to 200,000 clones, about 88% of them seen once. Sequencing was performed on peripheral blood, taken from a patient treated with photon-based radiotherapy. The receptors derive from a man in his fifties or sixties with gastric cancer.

The CDR3: CASSGQETQYF. CDR3 nucleotides: TGTGCCAGCAGTGGCCAAGAGACCCAGTACTTC. V is TRBV2 and J is TRBJ2-5; D not resolved. The CDR3 has 11 residues. V gave up 4 bases and J gave up 1 base, with 1 base separating them. Germline V CDR1 and CDR2: SNHLY, FYNNEI.

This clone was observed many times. In DNA, the CDR3 is TGTGCCATCAGTGACCCCCCCAGGGATGAGCAGTTCTTC. Its protein is CAISDPPRDEQFF. This chain joins TRBV10-3 and TRBJ2-1; a weak D match, TRBD1 (5 bases). Looked up from germline, CDR1 is ENHRY and CDR2 is SYGVKD. V lost 3 bases to trimming and J lost 8 bases, with 11 bases between them. The CDR3 covers 13 residues.

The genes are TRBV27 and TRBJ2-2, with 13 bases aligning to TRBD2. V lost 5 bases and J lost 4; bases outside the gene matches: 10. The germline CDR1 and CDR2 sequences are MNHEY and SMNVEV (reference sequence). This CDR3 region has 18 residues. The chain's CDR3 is CASSVTLLAGGPTGELFF. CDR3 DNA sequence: TGTGCCAGCAGTGTTACCTTACTAGCGGGAGGGCCCACCGGGGAGCTGTTTTTT.

CDR3 sequence reads: CASSDSQGEGGHTQYF. CDR3 nucleotide sequence: TGTGCCAGCAGTGACTCGCAGGGGGAGGGAGGGCATACGCAGTATTTT. V and J are TRBV6-4 and TRBJ2-3; D tentatively fits TRBD1 or TRBD2 (7 bases each). V lost 0 bases, J lost 7 bases, and 17 bases lay in between. This CDR3 contains 16 residues. Germline V gene sequence: CDR1 MRHNA, CDR2 SNTAGT.

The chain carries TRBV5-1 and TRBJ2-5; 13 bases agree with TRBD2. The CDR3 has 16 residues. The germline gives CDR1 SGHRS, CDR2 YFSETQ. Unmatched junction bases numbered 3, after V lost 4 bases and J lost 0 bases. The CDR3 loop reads CASSEGLAGYQETQYF. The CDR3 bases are TGCGCCAGCAGCGAGGGACTAGCGGGATACCAAGAGACCCAGTACTTC.

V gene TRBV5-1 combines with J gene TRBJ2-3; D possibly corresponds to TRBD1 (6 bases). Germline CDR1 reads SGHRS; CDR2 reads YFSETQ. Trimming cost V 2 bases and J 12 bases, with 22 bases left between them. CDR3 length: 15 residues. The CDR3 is CASSLSLGLQGRQYF. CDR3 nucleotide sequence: TGCGCCAGCAGCTTATCCCTGGGGTTACAGGGTAGACAGTATTTT.

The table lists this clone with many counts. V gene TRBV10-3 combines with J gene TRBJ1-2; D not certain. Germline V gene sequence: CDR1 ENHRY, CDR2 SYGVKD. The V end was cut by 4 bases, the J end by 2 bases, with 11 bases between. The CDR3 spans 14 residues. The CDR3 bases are TGTGCCATCAGTGCGTCTCCAGAAAACTATGGCTACACCTTC. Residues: CAISASPENYGYTF.

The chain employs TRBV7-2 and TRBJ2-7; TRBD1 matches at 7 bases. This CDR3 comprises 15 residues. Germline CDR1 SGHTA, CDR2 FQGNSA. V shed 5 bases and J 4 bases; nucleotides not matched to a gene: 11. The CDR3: CASSLGQETVYEQYF. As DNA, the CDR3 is TGTGCCAGCAGCCTCGGACAGGAGACCGTTTACGAGCAGTACTTC.

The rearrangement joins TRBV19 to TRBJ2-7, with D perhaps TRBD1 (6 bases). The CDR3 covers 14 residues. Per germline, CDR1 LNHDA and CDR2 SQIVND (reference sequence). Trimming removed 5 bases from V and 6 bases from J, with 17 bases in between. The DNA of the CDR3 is TGTGCCAGTAGTTCCGAGCAGGGGCTTAGCGAGCAGTACTTC. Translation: CASSSEQGLSEQYF.